This TCR beta chain is from a study of shared clonotypes between healthy human individuals. Study-wide background: Per-donor plates numbered three CD4 naive, three CD4 memory, two CD8 naive and one CD8 memory.

V was shortened by 4 bases and J by 8 bases, with 19 bases between the two germline ends. The CDR3 has 16 amino acids. The germline CDR1 and CDR2 sequences are SGHNT and YYREEE (reference sequence). Clones were read by immunoSEQ multiplex PCR, and TCRdb kept only the in-frame ones, dropping some. The sample holds millions of clones; around nine tenths are singletons and the top ten take over 0.12%. Concerning this clone itself: The antigen is undetermined.

General study results and limits: The authors expected sequencing depth to affect clonotype sharing among donors.

This clonotype originated in a man younger than 35 in good health. The specimen was naive CD4+ T cells sorted from blood. Indicated subset: CD45RA+ positively selected. The chain combines TRBV5-4 with TRBJ1-6; the D gene is possibly TRBD1 (5 bases). Here the CDR3 DNA reads TGTGCCAGCAGCCGGGACTCCCGGCCTGGAGATTCACCCCTCCACTTT. Its protein product is CASSRDSRPGDSPLHF.